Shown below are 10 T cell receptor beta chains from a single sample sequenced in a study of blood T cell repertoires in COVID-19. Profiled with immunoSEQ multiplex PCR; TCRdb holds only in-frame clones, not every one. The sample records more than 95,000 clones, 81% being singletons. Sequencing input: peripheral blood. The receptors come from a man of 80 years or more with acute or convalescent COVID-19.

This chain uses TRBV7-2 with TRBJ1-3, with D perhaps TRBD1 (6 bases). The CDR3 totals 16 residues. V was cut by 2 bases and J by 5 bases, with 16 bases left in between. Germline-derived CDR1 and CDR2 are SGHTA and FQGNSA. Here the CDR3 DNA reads TGTGCCAGCAGCTTATTCGGTGCAGGGGTTCGAAACACCATATATTTT. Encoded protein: CASSLFGAGVRNTIYF.

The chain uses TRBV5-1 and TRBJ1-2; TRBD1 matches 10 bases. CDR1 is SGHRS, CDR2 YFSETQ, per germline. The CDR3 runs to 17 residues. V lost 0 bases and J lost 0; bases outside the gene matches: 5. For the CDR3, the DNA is TGCGCCAGCAGCTTGGCGACAGGGGGCTTCGCTAACTATGGCTACACCTTC. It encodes CASSLATGGFANYGYTF. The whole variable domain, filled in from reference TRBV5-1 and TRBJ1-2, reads KAGVTQTPRYLIKTRGQQVTLSCSPISGHRSVSWYQQTPGQGLQFLFEYFSETQRNKGNFPGRFSGRQFSNSRSEMNVSTLELGDSALYLCASSLATGGFANYGYTFGSGTRLTVV.

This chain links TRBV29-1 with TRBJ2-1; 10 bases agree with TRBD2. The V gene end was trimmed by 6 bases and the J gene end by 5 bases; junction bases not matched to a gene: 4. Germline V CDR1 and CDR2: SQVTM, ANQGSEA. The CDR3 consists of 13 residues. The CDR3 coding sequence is TGCAGCGTCGGGACTAGCGTAGACAATGAGCAGTTCTTC. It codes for CSVGTSVDNEQFF.

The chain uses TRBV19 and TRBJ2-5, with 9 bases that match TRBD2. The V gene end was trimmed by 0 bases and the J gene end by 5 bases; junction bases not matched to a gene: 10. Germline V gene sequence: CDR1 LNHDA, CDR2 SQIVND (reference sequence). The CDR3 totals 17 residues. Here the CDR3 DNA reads TGTGCCAGTAGTATAGATCTGGGTAGCGGGAGTGAGGAGACCCAGTACTTC. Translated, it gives CASSIDLGSGSEETQYF.

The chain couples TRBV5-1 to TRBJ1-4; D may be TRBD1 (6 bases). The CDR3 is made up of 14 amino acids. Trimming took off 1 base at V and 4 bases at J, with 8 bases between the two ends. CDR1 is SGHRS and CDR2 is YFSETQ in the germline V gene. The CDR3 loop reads CASSLTGFNEKLFF. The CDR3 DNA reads TGCGCCAGCAGCTTGACAGGGTTTAATGAAAAACTGTTTTTT.

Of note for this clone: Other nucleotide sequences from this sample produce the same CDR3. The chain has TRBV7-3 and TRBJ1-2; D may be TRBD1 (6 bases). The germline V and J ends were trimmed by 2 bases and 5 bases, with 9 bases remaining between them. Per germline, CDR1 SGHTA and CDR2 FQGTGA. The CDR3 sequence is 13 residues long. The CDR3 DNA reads TGTGCCAGCAGCTTAGGGCAGGGGTATGGCTACACCTTC. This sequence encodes CASSLGQGYGYTF. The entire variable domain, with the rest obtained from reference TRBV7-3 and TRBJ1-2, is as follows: GAGVSQTPSNKVTEKGKYVELRCDPISGHTALYWYRQSLGQGPEFLIYFQGTGAADDSGLPNDRFFAVRPEGSVSTLKIQRTERGDSAVYLCASSLGQGYGYTFGSGTRLTVV.

CDR3 DNA sequence: TGTGCCAGCAGCTTTGGGTCACAGTACGGGGAGCTGTTTTTT. It codes for CASSFGSQYGELFF. The chain carries TRBV9 and TRBJ2-2, with D unclear. CDR3 length equals 14 residues. Germline CDR1 reads SGDLS; CDR2 reads YYNGEE. The V and J ends lost 4 bases and 7 bases respectively, with 14 bases between them.

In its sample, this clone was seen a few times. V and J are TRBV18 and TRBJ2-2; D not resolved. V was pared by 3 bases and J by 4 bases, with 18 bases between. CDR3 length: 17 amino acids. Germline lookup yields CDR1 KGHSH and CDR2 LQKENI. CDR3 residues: CASSPAIANSPTGELFF. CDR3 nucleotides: TGTGCCAGCTCACCCGCTATAGCCAATTCCCCCACCGGGGAGCTGTTTTTT.

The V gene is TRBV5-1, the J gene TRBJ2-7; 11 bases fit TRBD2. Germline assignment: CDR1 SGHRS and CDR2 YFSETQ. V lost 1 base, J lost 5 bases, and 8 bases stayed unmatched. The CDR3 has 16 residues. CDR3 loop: CASSLPSGTSGDEQYF. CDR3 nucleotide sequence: TGCGCCAGCAGCTTGCCCTCCGGGACTAGCGGAGACGAGCAGTACTTC.

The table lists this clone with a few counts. In nucleotides, the CDR3 is TGTGCCAGCAGCACTAGAGGAACCGGGGAGCTGTTTTTT. It encodes CASSTRGTGELFF. This chain joins TRBV12-3 or TRBV12-4 and TRBJ2-2; tentatively, D is TRBD2 (5 bases). CDR3 length equals 13 residues. The ends were cut back, 6 bases at V and 5 bases at J, with 10 bases in the middle.